This TCR beta chain was identified in a study of cytomegalovirus exposure and HLA in healthy donors. Concerning this clone: Its antigen is unknown.

General study findings and limits: The study recorded 160 or so TCR beta chains that were cytomegalovirus-associated.

The assay was immunoSEQ multiplex PCR, and TCRdb's table has in-frame clones only and misses some. The sample yields fewer than 250,000 clones, roughly 88% seen once. The TCR sequence derives from a woman younger than 30 in good health and CMV-seronegative. Sequencing was carried out using PBMCs.

CDR3 sequence (DNA): TGCGCCACTCAACTGACGGACAGCTCAAAACCTGGAAACACCATATATTTT. Translated, it gives CATQLTDSSKPGNTIYF. The genes are TRBV5-1 and TRBJ1-3, with D maybe TRBD1 (6 bases). Trimming pared 9 bases from V and 2 bases from J, leaving 24 bases between. Per germline, CDR1 SGHRS and CDR2 YFSETQ. This CDR3 has 17 residues. Combining the CDR3 with reference TRBV5-1 and TRBJ1-3 gives the whole variable domain KAGVTQTPRYLIKTRGQQVTLSCSPISGHRSVSWYQQTPGQGLQFLFEYFSETQRNKGNFPGRFSGRQFSNSRSEMNVSTLELGDSALYLCATQLTDSSKPGNTIYFGEGSWLTVV.